The rows below give T cell receptor beta chains drawn from one sample of a study of blood T cell repertoires in COVID-19. The repertoire was sequenced with immunoSEQ multiplex PCR; TCRdb's copy has only in-frame clones and lacks some. Of tens of thousands of clones in the sample, around nine tenths were seen once. The sample was PBMCs or T cells enriched from blood (not recorded which). The receptors stem from a woman aged 45-65 years with acute COVID-19. Each CDR3 is given with its conserved first and last residue. The order of the fields is D gene, V gene, clone size, J gene, CDR3 protein, CDR3 DNA. A D gene is named only where the DNA matches it firmly. Expanded clones get a size class; other rows say once, few or many, or leave the size out.

TRBD1	TRBV19	NA	TRBJ1-2	CASREEGAYGYTF	TGTGCCAGTAGAGAGGAGGGGGCCTATGGCTACACCTTC
TRBD2	TRBV5-4	NA	TRBJ2-1	CASSKWTSGSNEQFF	TGTGCCAGCAGCAAATGGACTAGCGGGAGTAATGAGCAGTTCTTC
TRBD2	TRBV2	NA	TRBJ2-1	CASKPGLAGYNEQFF	TGTGCCAGCAAGCCGGGACTAGCGGGTTACAATGAGCAGTTCTTC
TRBD2	TRBV7-2	NA	TRBJ2-3	CASSLAIGLAGVADTQYF	TGTGCCAGCAGCTTAGCGATTGGCCTAGCGGGAGTTGCAGATACGCAGTATTTT
TRBD1	TRBV30	NA	TRBJ1-5	CAWSVPGGFQPQHF	TGTGCCTGGAGTGTACCAGGGGGGTTTCAGCCCCAGCATTTT
NA	TRBV2	NA	TRBJ2-2	CASSWESGANTGELFF	TGTGCCAGCAGTTGGGAAAGCGGAGCGAACACCGGGGAGCTGTTTTTT
NA	TRBV12-3/TRBV12-4	NA	TRBJ1-1	CASTTGHGEAFF	TGTGCCAGCACCACTGGACACGGCGAAGCTTTCTTT
TRBD1	TRBV2	NA	TRBJ1-2	CASSVGGRQGYGYTF	TGTGCCAGCAGTGTGGGAGGTAGACAGGGCTATGGCTACACCTTC
TRBD1	TRBV30	few	TRBJ2-4	CAWSVSGGNIQYF	TGTGCCTGGAGTGTATCAGGGGGAAACATTCAGTACTTC
NA	TRBV11-3	NA	TRBJ2-1	CASSLDLAANEQFF	TGTGCCAGCAGCTTAGATCTAGCCGCGAATGAGCAGTTCTTC
TRBD2	TRBV13	NA	TRBJ2-7	CASSLARWGLAGPNTYEQYF	TGTGCCAGCAGCTTAGCGCGCTGGGGACTAGCGGGACCCAATACCTACGAGCAGTACTTC
TRBD2	TRBV7-9	NA	TRBJ2-3	CASSSGLAASTDTQYF	TGTGCCAGCAGCTCTGGACTAGCGGCTAGCACAGATACGCAGTATTTT
TRBD1	TRBV7-9	NA	TRBJ2-5	CAGTALQETQYF	TGTGCCGGGACAGCTCTCCAAGAGACCCAGTACTTC
NA	TRBV19	NA	TRBJ1-5	CASMGLEGNQPQHF	TGTGCCAGTATGGGACTGGAGGGTAATCAGCCCCAGCATTTT
TRBD1	TRBV18	NA	TRBJ1-6	CASSLRQGVDSPLHF	TGTGCCAGCTCATTACGACAGGGGGTAGATTCACCCCTCCACTTT
TRBD2	TRBV14	few	TRBJ2-5	CASSQAGRGLAGYQETQYF	TGTGCCAGCAGCCAAGCGGGTCGGGGGCTAGCGGGGTACCAAGAGACCCAGTACTTC
TRBD1	TRBV19	NA	TRBJ1-5	CASTRRDRDNQPQHF	TGTGCCAGTACCCGCCGGGACAGGGACAATCAGCCCCAGCATTTT
NA	TRBV5-1	NA	TRBJ2-7	CASSLMDGISYEQYF	TGCGCCAGCAGCTTGATGGACGGGATTTCCTACGAGCAGTACTTC
NA	TRBV27	NA	TRBJ2-1	CASSDGSSYNEQFF	TGTGCCAGTTCGGACGGGAGCTCCTACAATGAGCAGTTCTTC
TRBD2	TRBV4-2	NA	TRBJ2-7	CASRRGGDDYEQYF	TGTGCCAGCAGGCGGGGAGGGGACGACTACGAGCAGTACTTC
NA	TRBV5-6	NA	TRBJ2-4	CASSPKLQGFASKNIQYF	TGTGCCAGCAGCCCTAAACTACAGGGTTTCGCCTCCAAAAACATTCAGTACTTC
NA	TRBV6-5	NA	TRBJ2-1	CASSRQVSSYNEQFF	TGTGCCAGCAGCCGACAGGTGAGCTCCTACAATGAGCAGTTCTTC
NA	TRBV3-1/TRBV3-2	NA	TRBJ2-1	CASSPRGSSVGEQFF	TGTGCCAGCAGCCCTCGTGGTAGCTCTGTGGGTGAGCAGTTCTTC
NA	TRBV4-2	NA	TRBJ1-6	CASSQDYTGVNSPLHF	TGTGCCAGCAGCCAAGATTACACAGGCGTTAATTCACCCCTCCACTTT
TRBD1	TRBV12-5	NA	TRBJ1-4	CASGSDRDRQKLFF	TGTGCTAGTGGTTCCGACCGGGACAGGCAGAAACTGTTTTTT
NA	TRBV11-2	NA	TRBJ2-7	CASSLEWGDEQYF	TGTGCCAGCAGCTTAGAATGGGGCGACGAGCAGTACTTC
NA	TRBV2	NA	TRBJ2-2	CASSERSPRATGELFF	TGTGCCAGCAGTGAGAGGAGTCCGAGAGCCACCGGGGAGCTGTTTTTT
NA	TRBV9	NA	TRBJ1-5	CASSVDGEDYQPQHF	TGTGCCAGCAGCGTAGACGGAGAGGATTATCAGCCCCAGCATTTT
TRBD2	TRBV11-3	NA	TRBJ2-1	CASSLVAGAYNEQFF	TGTGCCAGCAGCTTGGTAGCGGGAGCCTACAATGAGCAGTTCTTC
NA	TRBV6-4	NA	TRBJ2-1	CASSDATSHEQFF	TGTGCCAGCAGTGACGCAACTAGCCATGAGCAGTTCTTC
TRBD2	TRBV18	NA	TRBJ2-3	CASSPRLARGTDTQYF	TGTGCCAGCTCCCCAAGACTAGCGAGGGGCACAGATACGCAGTATTTT
TRBD1	TRBV24-1	NA	TRBJ2-1	CATSDPDRGADNEQFF	TGTGCCACCAGTGATCCCGACAGGGGTGCGGACAATGAGCAGTTCTTC
NA	TRBV7-8	NA	TRBJ1-1	CASSSLPQGTASEAFF	TGTGCCAGCAGCTCCTTGCCCCAGGGTACGGCGTCTGAAGCTTTCTTT
NA	TRBV5-1	NA	TRBJ1-6	CASSQGYNSPLHF	TGCGCCAGTTCTCAGGGGTATAATTCACCCCTCCACTTT
TRBD2	TRBV7-3	NA	TRBJ2-1	CASSLEGLSYNEQFF	TGTGCCAGCAGCTTGGAGGGACTATCCTACAATGAGCAGTTCTTC
TRBD2	TRBV18	NA	TRBJ2-1	CASSPPGSGRVFGNEQFF	TGTGCCAGCTCACCACCGGGTAGCGGGAGAGTCTTTGGCAATGAGCAGTTCTTC
NA	TRBV5-4	few	TRBJ1-1	CASRSAQGRDTEAFF	TGTGCCAGCAGATCGGCACAGGGCCGGGACACTGAAGCTTTCTTT
TRBD1	TRBV5-4	NA	TRBJ1-2	CASSLWTGTGGSYTF	TGTGCCAGCAGCTTATGGACCGGGACAGGGGGAAGCTACACCTTC
NA	TRBV7-7	NA	TRBJ1-1	CASSQDSNTEAFF	TGTGCTAGCAGCCAGGACAGTAACACTGAAGCTTTCTTT
TRBD2	TRBV7-6	NA	TRBJ2-3	CASSKAGERTDTQYF	TGTGCCAGCAGCAAAGCGGGAGAGAGAACAGATACGCAGTATTTT
TRBD1	TRBV4-1	NA	TRBJ1-4	CASSSFPGQSNEKLFF	TGCGCCAGCAGCTCCTTTCCGGGACAGAGTAATGAAAAACTGTTTTTT
TRBD1	TRBV4-2	NA	TRBJ1-3	CASSQGQGPSGDTIYF	TGTGCCAGCAGCCAAGGACAGGGGCCGTCTGGGGACACCATATATTTT
TRBD2	TRBV29-1	NA	TRBJ2-2	CSVAGTSGSFDTGELFF	TGCAGCGTTGCCGGGACTAGCGGGAGCTTTGACACCGGGGAGCTGTTTTTT
TRBD2	TRBV2	once	TRBJ2-1	CASRQTSGRARAEQFF	TGTGCCAGCAGACAAACTAGCGGGAGGGCCCGAGCCGAGCAGTTCTTC
NA	TRBV6-5	NA	TRBJ1-6	CASSYSLGARDSPLHF	TGTGCCAGCAGTTACTCGCTAGGGGCCAGGGATTCACCCCTCCACTTT
NA	TRBV18	once	TRBJ2-5	CASSFFDRQETQYF	TGTGCCAGCTCATTCTTTGACAGACAAGAGACCCAGTACTTC
NA	TRBV2	NA	TRBJ2-5	CASSDNSQETQYF	TGTGCCAGCAGTGATAACAGCCAAGAGACCCAGTACTTC
TRBD1	TRBV13	NA	TRBJ1-2	CASSPLEGATRYGYTF	TGTGCCAGCAGCCCTCTGGAGGGGGCAACGAGGTATGGCTACACCTTC